This entry features one TCR beta chain sequence. The antigen is unknown. This CDR3 has 12 amino acids. The V gene's germline CDR1 is MNHNY and CDR2 SVGAGI (reference sequence). With 6 bases removed from V and 7 bases from J, the gap between germline ends came to 9 bases. The data derive from a study of shared clonotypes between healthy human individuals. Turning to the study itself: CD4 naive cells filled three plates per donor, CD4 memory three, CD8 naive two and CD8 memory one.

Replicate PCRs run on sorted subsets employed 200 ng DNA, 30,000 to 35,000 T cell genomes. TCRdb keeps only in-frame clones here, not all; method: immunoSEQ multiplex PCR. The repertoire holds 950,000 to 1,300,000 clones, around 74% seen once, with approximately 1.3% in the top ten. Regarding the study as a whole: Shared clonotypes across all four donors exceeded non-shared ones in generation probability. The study generally estimated greater richness for naive than memory subsets.

This receptor was taken from a man between 18 and 29 years old in good health. The chain uses TRBV6-6 and TRBJ2-2; D not certain. The sample comprised memory CD4+ T cells sorted from blood. Subset of the sample: CD45RA-negative fraction. The CDR3 coding sequence is TGTGCCAGCAGCCGCCCCGGCGGGGAGCTGTTTTTT. The encoded protein is CASSRPGGELFF.